This entry describes one TCR beta chain. This sample was included in a study of blood T cell repertoires in COVID-19. Original processing notes: For nucleated cells, counts were estimated from reference gene primer amplification. Assay used: immunoSEQ multiplex PCR; TCRdb lists only in-frame clones, some missing. The DNA was the basis for D and trimming; V, J and clone size are from that table. The profile covers approximately 270,000 clones, with 80% to 90% appearing a single time and under 2.5% taken by the ten largest. This CDR3 is built from 15 residues. Trimming left V 5 bases short and J 0 bases short, with 13 bases between. Germline V gene data show CDR1 as MNHEY and CDR2 as SVGAGI.

This clonotype was obtained from a woman aged 45-60 years who had recovered from COVID-19. Sequences were obtained from PBMCs or T cells enriched from blood (not recorded which). The chain carries TRBV6-5 and TRBJ1-1, with D maybe TRBD1 (6 bases). The CDR3 spells CASSTPQGLNTEAFF. Here the CDR3 DNA reads TGTGCCAGCAGTACCCCCCAGGGGTTGAACACTGAAGCTTTCTTT.